This TCR beta chain was documented in a study of OX40 agonist ivuxolimab in advanced cancers. Study details: Patients assigned to dose escalation were diagnosed with hepatocellular carcinoma, melanoma, renal cell or head and neck cancer. Broader study findings: Undetermined was the antigen specificity of the expanded peripheral T cells.

Data came from immunoSEQ multiplex PCR; TCRdb stores just in-frame clones and leaves some out. The sample has 65,000 to 95,000 clones; approximately 91% are singletons. Of note for this clone: The antigen is undetermined.

Trimming left V 3 bases short and J 0 bases short, with 11 bases between. Germline lookup yields CDR1 SGHTA and CDR2 FQGNSA. This CDR3 spans 16 amino acids. The TCR comes from an adult with an advanced solid tumor such as melanoma, head and neck, liver or kidney cancer. The specimen comprised CD4+ or CD8+ T cells sorted from blood, sampled in a trial of the OX40 agonist ivuxolimab. This chain connects TRBV7-2 to TRBJ2-2; maybe TRBD1 (5 bases). CDR3 DNA sequence: TGTGCCAGCAGCTTGTCAGGGCAAACGAACACCGGGGAGCTGTTTTTT. Protein: CASSLSGQTNTGELFF.